Following are 3 T cell receptor beta chains from one sample sequenced in a study of regulatory T cells in long-lasting Graves disease. CDR3-region Arm-PCR and iRepertoire HTBI primers produced the TCR beta libraries. MiXCR was run by TCRdb on the multiplex PCR reads, yielding one entry per CDR3 protein. This sample has around 450,000 distinct CDR3 sequences, with 15% to 20% found just once. Regarding time point: newly diagnosed GD, antithyroid drugs for less than 3 months. PBMC RNA was the source of the TCR library. These data are also associated with another study on T cells in Graves' hyperthyroidism and ophthalmopathy.

The sample here was peripheral blood mononuclear cells (PBMCs), taken at new diagnosis, from a patient treated with antithyroid drugs. These receptors came from a man aged 35-49 years with Graves disease.

This clonotype has a single count. V gene TRBV19 combines with J gene TRBJ2-7; no clear D gene. CDR3 length: 13 amino acids. Deletions cut 8 bases from V and 0 bases from J, with 11 bases between. The germline V gene has CDR1 LNHDA and CDR2 SQIVND (reference sequence). The CDR3 nucleotides are TGTGCCAGTGGTACAGCGACCTCCTACGAGCAGTACTTC. Translating gives CASGTATSYEQYF.

This clonotype was recorded many times. The chain couples TRBV11-2 to TRBJ2-7; no firm D call. Germline CDR1 and CDR2: SGHAT and FQNNGV. Trimming removed 3 bases at V and 7 bases at J, with 7 bases between. This CDR3 is built from 11 residues. CDR3 in amino acids: CASSFGWEQYF. The CDR3 nucleotides are TGTGCCAGCAGCTTCGGGTGGGAGCAGTACTTC. Together with reference TRBV11-2 and TRBJ2-7, the CDR3 gives the full variable domain: EAGVAQSPRYKIIEKRQSVAFWCNPISGHATLYWYQQILGQGPKLLIQFQNNGVVDDSQLPKDRFSAERLKGVDSTLKIQPAKLEDSAVYLCASSFGWEQYFGPGTRLTVT.

This clonotype was seen at least ten times. The genes are TRBV6-4 and TRBJ2-3, with D unclear. This CDR3 is 15 amino acids long. Germline assignment: CDR1 MRHNA and CDR2 SNTAGT. V lost 0 bases to trimming and J lost 5 bases, with 12 bases between them. The DNA for the CDR3 is TGTGCCAGCAGTGACTCCCCCAATCTGAGAGATACGCAGTATTTT. This gives the protein CASSDSPNLRDTQYF.